These 32 T cell receptor beta chains originate from one sample sequenced in a study of T cell responses to AZD1222 COVID-19 vaccine. Data came from immunoSEQ multiplex PCR; TCRdb stores just in-frame clones and leaves some out. This sample carries 150,000 or so clones, approximately 91% of them seen once, and the ten largest clones take 1.5% to 2%. This specimen was peripheral blood, taken on day 0 of AZD1222 vaccination. These receptors were obtained from an adult in good health.

V is TRBV30 and J is TRBJ1-6; 8 positions agree with TRBD1. Trimming cost V 3 bases and J 9 bases; bases outside gene matches: 10. Germline CDR1 is GTSNPN and CDR2 is SVGIG (reference sequence). The CDR3 runs to 15 residues. CDR3 coding DNA: TGTGCCTGGAGCGCGGTCCAGGGGGCGCGTTCACCCCTCCACTTT. This translates into CAWSAVQGARSPLHF.

The V call is TRBV19, the J call TRBJ1-5; D possibly corresponds to TRBD1 (5 bases). Trimming left V 6 bases short and J 2 bases short, with 14 bases between. CDR1 is LNHDA, CDR2 SQIVND, per germline (reference sequence). The CDR3 contains 15 residues. The CDR3 region is CASRVGQGRNQPQHF. In DNA form, the CDR3 reads TGTGCCAGTAGAGTGGGGCAGGGTCGCAATCAGCCCCAGCATTTT.

This clone has just a few counts. The rearrangement uses TRBV30 and TRBJ1-2; D is perhaps TRBD1 (6 bases). This CDR3 has 13 amino acids. V dropped 4 bases and J dropped 1 base, with 10 bases sitting between them. Per germline, CDR1 GTSNPN and CDR2 SVGIG (reference sequence). CDR3 loop: CAWNTGSNYGYTF. CDR3 DNA: TGTGCCTGGAATACAGGGAGTAACTATGGCTACACCTTC. The complete variable domain, with remaining parts taken from reference TRBV30 and TRBJ1-2, reads SQTIHQWPATLVQPVGSPLSLECTVEGTSNPNLYWYRQAAGRGLQLLFYSVGIGQISSEVPQNLSASRPQDRQFILSSKKLLLSDSGFYLCAWNTGSNYGYTFGSGTRLTVV.

The chain is built from TRBV3-1 (or the pseudogene TRBV3-2) and TRBJ2-7; 7 bases are a match to TRBD2. This CDR3 is built from 14 residues. Trimming at V came to 3 bases and at J to 4 bases, leaving 6 bases not matched to a gene. Germline values: CDR1 LGHDT, CDR2 YNNKEL (reference sequence). This chain's CDR3 is CASSHGGRAYEQYF. The DNA for the CDR3 is TGTGCCAGCAGCCATGGGGGGAGGGCTTACGAGCAGTACTTC.

V gene TRBV6-5 combines with J gene TRBJ2-1; TRBD2 agrees at 14 bases. The V gene's germline CDR1 is MNHEY and CDR2 SVGAGI. The CDR3 is 14 amino acids. The ends lost 8 bases at V and 8 bases at J; junction bases unmatched: 5. This CDR3 is CASQTSGGAYEQFF. DNA for the CDR3: TGTGCCAGCCAGACTAGCGGGGGGGCGTATGAGCAGTTCTTC.

This chain joins TRBV10-3 and TRBJ1-4, with D unclear. This CDR3 has 16 amino acids. Germline CDR1 reads ENHRY; CDR2 reads SYGVKD. The V and J ends lost 2 bases and 0 bases respectively, with 10 bases between them. CDR3 nucleotide sequence: TGTGCCATCAGTGAGCACCAGGCTACAACTAATGAAAAACTGTTTTTT. Amino acids: CAISEHQATTNEKLFF.

The V call is TRBV6-5, the J call TRBJ1-2; 9 positions match TRBD1. The CDR3 covers 15 residues. Per the germline V gene, CDR1 is MNHEY and CDR2 is SVGAGI. After removal of 6 bases from V and 3 bases from J, the junction contained 8 bases not matched to a gene. CDR3 in amino acids: CASSSSGTGYYGYTF. The CDR3 DNA reads TGTGCCAGCAGCTCGTCCGGGACAGGGTACTATGGCTACACCTTC.

J is TRBJ1-1 and V is TRBV14, with D possibly being TRBD1 (5 bases). Germline CDR1 and CDR2: SGHDN and FVKESK. This CDR3 is built from 15 residues. Trimming shortened V by 4 bases and J by 5 bases, and 17 bases separated the two germline ends. CDR3 coding DNA: TGTGCCAGCAGCCCCCGGGGGGGTTACAGTACTGAAGCTTTCTTT. Its protein is CASSPRGGYSTEAFF. Combining the CDR3 with reference TRBV14 and TRBJ1-1 gives the whole variable domain EAGVTQFPSHSVIEKGQTVTLRCDPISGHDNLYWYRRVMGKEIKFLLHFVKESKQDESGMPNNRFLAERTGGTYSTLKVQPAELEDSGVYFCASSPRGGYSTEAFFGQGTRLTVV.

This chain joins TRBV20-1 and TRBJ1-2; 11 nucleotides match TRBD1. The CDR3 has 13 amino acids. The ends lost 3 bases at V and 6 bases at J; junction bases unmatched: 3. CDR1 is DFQATT, CDR2 SNEGSKA, per germline (reference sequence). The CDR3 DNA reads as TGCAGTGCTAGTGGGACAGGGGGGAATGGCTACACCTTC. Protein sequence: CSASGTGGNGYTF.

This chain connects TRBV29-1 to TRBJ2-5; TRBD2 aligns across 10 bases. The CDR3 consists of 15 residues. The trim removed 6 bases at V and 1 base at J, leaving 8 bases unmatched. Per germline, CDR1 SQVTM and CDR2 ANQGSEA. The CDR3 region has the DNA TGCAGCGTCCGACCGGGACTAGCGAGCCAAGAGACCCAGTACTTC. Its protein is CSVRPGLASQETQYF.

This clone was found once. In nucleotides, the CDR3 is TGTGCCAGCAGCTCGAGACAGGCGGGCACAGATACGCAGTATTTT. This sequence encodes CASSSRQAGTDTQYF. The genes are TRBV28 and TRBJ2-3; perhaps TRBD1 as D (6 bases). Germline V gives CDR1 MDHEN, CDR2 SYDVKM. The CDR3 has 15 residues. Trimming removed 6 bases from V and 1 base from J, with 14 bases in between.

The rearrangement links TRBV19 to TRBJ1-3; no firm D call. V was clipped by 7 bases and J by 5 bases, with 9 bases between them. CDR3 length equals 12 residues. Germline V gives CDR1 LNHDA, CDR2 SQIVND (reference sequence). The CDR3 bases are TGTGCCAGTATGGATTTTAGAAACACCATATATTTT. Its translation: CASMDFRNTIYF.

This clone was detected once. The rearrangement links TRBV7-2 to TRBJ1-2; no reliable D call. Germline values: CDR1 SGHTA, CDR2 FQGNSA. V was clipped by 0 bases and J by 3 bases, with 11 bases between them. There are 15 residues in the CDR3. The CDR3 loop reads CASSLAVARHYGYTF. The CDR3 region has the DNA TGTGCCAGCAGCTTAGCGGTAGCAAGACACTATGGCTACACCTTC.

The CDR3: CASSKGLAGGRSTDTQYF. For the CDR3, the DNA is TGCGCCAGCAGCAAAGGACTAGCGGGGGGGCGTAGCACAGATACGCAGTATTTT. This chain uses TRBV5-1 with TRBJ2-3, with 15 bases fitting TRBD2. The CDR3 is 18 residues long. With V trimmed by 4 bases and J by 0 bases, 6 bases remained unmatched. From germline, CDR1 is SGHRS and CDR2 YFSETQ.

A word on this clone: Other DNA sequences of this sample code for an identical CDR3. DNA of the CDR3: TGTGCCAGCAGCTTGACTAGCGGTAACACCGGGGAGCTGTTTTTT. Amino acid sequence: CASSLTSGNTGELFF. V gene TRBV7-2 combines with J gene TRBJ2-2; 9 nucleotides line up with TRBD2. The CDR3 length is 15 residues. The V gene end was trimmed by 3 bases and the J gene end by 2 bases; junction bases not matched to a gene: 1. Germline lookup yields CDR1 SGHTA and CDR2 FQGNSA. Using reference TRBV7-2 and TRBJ2-2 for the parts outside the CDR3, the full variable domain is GAGVSQSPSNKVTEKGKDVELRCDPISGHTALYWYRQSLGQGLEFLIYFQGNSAPDKSGLPSDRFSAERTGGSVSTLTIQRTQQEDSAVYLCASSLTSGNTGELFFGEGSRLTVL.

This chain joins TRBV6-6 and TRBJ1-5, with 10 bases aligning to TRBD1. CDR1 MNHNY and CDR2 SVGAGI come from the germline V gene (reference sequence). With V trimmed by 6 bases and J by 6 bases, 8 bases remained unmatched. The CDR3 runs to 15 residues. The CDR3 sequence is CASSSGQGGSQPQHF. The CDR3 DNA sequence: TGTGCCAGCAGCTCAGGACAGGGGGGTAGTCAGCCCCAGCATTTT.

The V call is TRBV4-3, the J call TRBJ2-1, with D maybe TRBD2 (6 bases). CDR3 size: 18 residues. Germline CDR1 is LGHNA and CDR2 is YSLEER. Trimming took 0 bases from V and 4 from J, leaving 19 bases between them. For the CDR3, the DNA is TGCGCCAGCAGCCAAGATACGGGGCGGGACGCTACTTACAATGAGCAGTTCTTC. It is translated as CASSQDTGRDATYNEQFF.

The chain has TRBV29-1 and TRBJ1-1; no definite D call. CDR1 SQVTM and CDR2 ANQGSEA come from the germline V gene. V dropped 3 bases and J dropped 1 base, with 21 bases sitting between them. The CDR3 spans 17 residues. CDR3 nucleotide sequence: TGCAGCGTTGACACCCCCTTGGGAGAGGCGGCGAACACTGAAGCTTTCTTT. This encodes CSVDTPLGEAANTEAFF. The full variable domain, in which reference TRBV29-1 and TRBJ1-1 provide the parts outside the CDR3, is SAVISQKPSRDICQRGTSLTIQCQVDSQVTMMFWYRQQPGQSLTLIATANQGSEATYESGFVIDKFPISRPNLTFSTLTVSNMSPEDSSIYLCSVDTPLGEAANTEAFFGQGTRLTVV.

CDR3 sequence (DNA): TGTGCCTGGAATGGGTTGGTGTCGAACACTGAAGCTTTCTTT. Its protein is CAWNGLVSNTEAFF. This chain connects TRBV30 to TRBJ1-1; D not certain. Germline CDR1 GTSNPN, CDR2 SVGIG (reference sequence). V was shortened by 4 bases and J by 1 base, with 13 bases between the two germline ends. The CDR3 extends over 14 amino acids.

The chain recombines TRBV27 with TRBJ2-3; perhaps TRBD1 as D (6 bases). The CDR3 spans 11 residues. Trimming took 5 bases from V and 6 from J, leaving 6 bases between them. Germline V gene data show CDR1 as MNHEY and CDR2 as SMNVEV (reference sequence). CDR3: CASSRGDTQYF. In DNA, the CDR3 is TGTGCCAGCAGTAGGGGGGATACGCAGTATTTT.

The chain has TRBV6-5 and TRBJ2-1; 8 nucleotides match TRBD1. Germline values: CDR1 MNHEY, CDR2 SVGAGI. This CDR3 has 12 amino acids. V was clipped by 5 bases and J by 8 bases; unmatched bases: 2. The CDR3: CASSQQGDEQFF. DNA of the CDR3: TGTGCCAGCAGTCAACAGGGGGATGAGCAGTTCTTC.

V usage is TRBV19 and J usage is TRBJ1-5, with D possibly matching TRBD1 (5 bases). Germline V lookup: CDR1 LNHDA, CDR2 SQIVND (reference sequence). Deletions cut 5 bases from V and 9 bases from J, with 14 bases between. The CDR3 sequence is 13 residues long. The CDR3 is CASSLRGRGPQHF. The CDR3 bases are TGTGCCAGTAGTCTGAGGGGCCGGGGGCCCCAGCATTTT.

This clone was detected only a few times. The chain links TRBV12-3 or TRBV12-4 to TRBJ1-6; no definite D call. This CDR3 has 13 residues. With 1 base removed from V and 8 bases from J, the gap between germline ends came to 6 bases. CDR3 coding DNA: TGTGCCAGCAGTTTAGGCGGCGATTCACCCCTCCACTTT. Residues: CASSLGGDSPLHF.

This clone has a single count. The CDR3 loop is CASSPKTGATDTQYF. The CDR3, as DNA: TGTGCCAGCTCACCAAAGACAGGGGCTACAGATACGCAGTATTTT. The chain joins TRBV18 to TRBJ2-3; 8 bases line up with TRBD1. V trimming: 2 bases; J trimming: 3 bases; junction bases outside the gene matches: 4. The germline V gene encodes CDR1 KGHSH and CDR2 LQKENI. The CDR3 consists of 15 residues.

This chain's CDR3 is CASSLAWKEAFF. The CDR3 nucleotides read TGTGCCAGCAGCTTAGCGTGGAAGGAAGCTTTCTTT. V and J are TRBV7-8 and TRBJ1-1; D not certain. Trimming removed 0 bases from V and 8 bases from J, with 7 bases in between. The CDR3 spans 12 residues. Germline loops: CDR1 SGHVS, CDR2 FQNEAQ.

This clone appeared a few times. The chain carries TRBV7-2 and TRBJ2-5, with D perhaps matching TRBD1 (5 bases). Per the germline V gene, CDR1 is SGHTA and CDR2 is FQGNSA. The CDR3 is made up of 14 amino acids. Trimming left V 2 bases short and J 5 bases short, with 12 bases between. The DNA for the CDR3 is TGTGCCAGCAGCTTACCAGGGTATGGGGAGACCCAGTACTTC. Amino acids: CASSLPGYGETQYF.

The rearrangement uses TRBV6-6 and TRBJ2-1, with unresolved D. Germline CDR1 reads MNHNY; CDR2 reads SVGAGI (reference sequence). The CDR3 is 15 amino acids. The V and J ends lost 0 bases and 5 bases respectively, with 11 bases between them. The CDR3 protein is CASSYSESSHNEQFF. For the CDR3, the DNA is TGTGCCAGCAGTTACTCGGAAAGTAGCCACAATGAGCAGTTCTTC.

As for this clone: One end of the junction varies from germline; a read error may be responsible. This chain's CDR3 is CAWRPWGATNEKLFF. The DNA for the CDR3 is TGCGCCTGGAGGCCCTGGGGGGCAACTAATGAAAAACTGTTTTTT. The V and J genes are TRBV30 and TRBJ1-4; D perhaps matches TRBD1 (5 bases). Germline CDR1 is GTSNPN and CDR2 is SVGIG (reference sequence). This CDR3 has 15 residues.

This clone is a singleton in its sample. This chain joins TRBV6-5 and TRBJ1-5, with a tentative D call TRBD1 (6 bases). Germline V CDR1 and CDR2: MNHEY, SVGAGI. CDR3 length: 16 residues. Deletions cut 4 bases from V and 4 bases from J, with 17 bases between. The CDR3 DNA follows: TGTGCCAGCAGTTCCGGAAGGGGAAGGGGGAATCAGCCCCAGCATTTT. Its protein product is CASSSGRGRGNQPQHF.

This chain joins TRBV10-1 and TRBJ2-1; D might be TRBD1 (6 bases). Trimming took off 0 bases at V and 9 bases at J, with 12 bases between the two ends. Germline values: CDR1 WNHNN, CDR2 SYGVQD (reference sequence). The CDR3 runs 14 residues. The CDR3 sequence: CASSESYRVPEQFF. For the CDR3, the DNA is TGCGCCAGCAGTGAGTCCTACAGGGTTCCTGAGCAGTTCTTC.

The gene calls are TRBV28 and TRBJ1-2; possible D gene TRBD1, 6 bases. Between the trimmed V and J ends, which lost 4 bases and 0 bases, there was a span of 15 bases. The length of the CDR3 is 16 residues. Germline loops: CDR1 MDHEN, CDR2 SYDVKM. Written as DNA, the CDR3 is TGTGCCAGCAGTTCCCCGTCCAGGGGATCTAACTATGGCTACACCTTC. Translating it yields CASSSPSRGSNYGYTF.

This clone was seen more than once but under ten times. The V gene is TRBV11-3, the J gene TRBJ2-2; TRBD2 aligns across 7 bases. The germline CDR1 and CDR2 sequences are SGHNT and YENEEA. CDR3 length: 15 residues. The trim removed 4 bases at V and 3 bases at J, leaving 5 bases unmatched. The CDR3 bases are TGTGCCAGCAGCTACGGGGGGTGGGACACCGGGGAGCTGTTTTTT. Translated, it gives CASSYGGWDTGELFF.